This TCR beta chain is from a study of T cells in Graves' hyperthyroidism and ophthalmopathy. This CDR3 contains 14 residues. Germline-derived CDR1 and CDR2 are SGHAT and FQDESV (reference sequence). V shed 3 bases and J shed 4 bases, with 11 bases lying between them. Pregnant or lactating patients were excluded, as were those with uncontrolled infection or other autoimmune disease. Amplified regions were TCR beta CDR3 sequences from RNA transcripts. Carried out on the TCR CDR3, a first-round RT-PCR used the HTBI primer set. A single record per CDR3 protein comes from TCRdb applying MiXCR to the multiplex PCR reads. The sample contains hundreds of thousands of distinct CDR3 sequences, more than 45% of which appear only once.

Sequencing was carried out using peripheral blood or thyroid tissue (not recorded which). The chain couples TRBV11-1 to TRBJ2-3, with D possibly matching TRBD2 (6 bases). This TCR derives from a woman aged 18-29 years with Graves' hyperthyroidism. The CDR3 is CASSFGGAADTQYF. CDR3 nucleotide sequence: TGTGCCAGCAGCTTCGGGGGAGCAGCAGATACGCAGTATTTT. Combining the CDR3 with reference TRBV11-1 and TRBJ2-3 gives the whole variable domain EAEVAQSPRYKITEKSQAVAFWCDPISGHATLYWYRQILGQGPELLVQFQDESVVDDSQLPKDRFSAERLKGVDSTLKIQPAELGDSAMYLCASSFGGAADTQYFGPGTRLTVL.